Sequencing of this T cell receptor (beta chain) was carried out in a study of T cells in women clearing cervical HPV infection. In the study overall: Controls were women whose single incident HPV16 infection cleared within 12 months without precancer or cancer. Points from the study as a whole: TRBV6-7 relative abundance averaged approximately 0.1% in cases and less than 0.2% in controls.

Each participant carried one incident cervical HPV16 infection only. Cervical HPV DNA detected by MY09/MY11 PCR, typed by dot-blot. Details on this clone: Antigen: not known. The CDR3 is cut off 3 residues early in the read; its end comes from the germline J gene.

The CDR3 has 20 residues. CDR1 and CDR2 (germline): LNHDA, SQIVND (reference sequence). TCRdb's table, derived via immunoSEQ multiplex PCR, lists solely in-frame clones and lacks some. This sample's clone table lists some 46,000 clones. The TCR comes from a woman aged 18-69 years with a cervical HPV16 infection that either progressed to CIN3+ or cleared (not recorded which). Sequenced material: blood buffy coat. J is TRBJ2-2 and V is TRBV19; the D gene is possibly TRBD2 (5 bases). The covered CDR3 bases are TGTGCCAGTAGTGAAGGGTTTGGTGCGGGCTCCTGGGGAGCTAATGAAAAG. This gives the protein CASSEGFGAGSWGANEK. The CDR3, in full, reads CASSEGFGAGSWGANEKLFF. The full variable domain, its missing parts supplied by reference TRBV19 and TRBJ2-2, is DGGITQSPKYLFRKEGQNVTLSCEQNLNHDAMYWYRQDPGQGLRLIYYSQIVNDFQKGDIAEGYSVSREKKESFPLTVTSAQKNPTAFYLCASSEGFGAGSWGANEKLFFGEGSRLTVL.